This is a list of T cell receptor beta chains from one sample in a study of T cells in Graves' hyperthyroidism and ophthalmopathy. TCRdb redid the calling of the multiplex PCR reads with MiXCR, one entry per CDR3 protein. This table has under 650,000 distinct CDR3 sequences, around 15% appearing once. The sample taken for sequencing was blood. Source of these receptors: a woman aged 25 to 39 with Graves' hyperthyroidism. CDR3s include the opening cysteine and the closing phenylalanine or tryptophan. A D gene is named only where the DNA matches it firmly. Only some rows state a clone size, as once, few, many or a class for expanded clones.

size: many
J: TRBJ1-1
D: .
V: TRBV7-2
DNA: TGTGCCACCGGGACCCGAGAGAACACTGAAGCTTTCTTT
CDR3: CATGTRENTEAFF

size: few
J: TRBJ1-3
D: .
V: TRBV6-2/TRBV6-3
DNA: TGTGCCAGCAGTTACTCCCGCGGTCCCTCTGGAAACACCATATATTTT
CDR3: CASSYSRGPSGNTIYF

size: .
J: TRBJ1-1
D: .
V: TRBV9
DNA: TGTGCCAGCAGCCATAGTGCGGGTTCGGCTGAAGCTTTCTTT
CDR3: CASSHSAGSAEAFF

size: .
J: TRBJ2-5
D: TRBD1
V: TRBV6-4
DNA: TGTGCCAGCAGTCGAACTGGACAGGGTACGGAGACCCAGTACTTC
CDR3: CASSRTGQGTETQYF

size: few
J: TRBJ2-6
D: TRBD2
V: TRBV28
DNA: TGTGCCAGCAGAGACGGACTAGCGGGAGGAACGGGGGCCAACGTCCTGACTTTC
CDR3: CASRDGLAGGTGANVLTF

size: .
J: TRBJ2-7
D: TRBD1
V: TRBV19
DNA: TGTGCCAGTCCCCCCGACAGGGCACACGAGCAGTACTTC
CDR3: CASPPDRAHEQYF

size: many
J: TRBJ1-4
D: .
V: TRBV24-1
DNA: TGTGCCACCAGTGACGGGGATCGACCAGAAAAACTGTTTTTT
CDR3: CATSDGDRPEKLFF

size: .
J: TRBJ2-1
D: .
V: TRBV11-2
DNA: TGTGCCAGCACTGATGTTTGGGTAGAGCAGTTCTTC
CDR3: CASTDVWVEQFF

size: .
J: TRBJ1-2
D: .
V: TRBV5-1
DNA: TGCGCCAGCAGCCCCGGACAGCCCCTAAATGGCTACACCTTC
CDR3: CASSPGQPLNGYTF

size: .
J: TRBJ1-1
D: TRBD1
V: TRBV29-1
DNA: TGCAGCGTTGAGACAGGGGCGAACACTGAAGCTTTCTTT
CDR3: CSVETGANTEAFF

size: .
J: TRBJ1-2
D: TRBD1
V: TRBV27
DNA: TGTGCCAGCAGTTCCCCGACAGGGAATTGGGATGGCTACACCTTC
CDR3: CASSSPTGNWDGYTF

size: few
J: TRBJ2-2
D: TRBD1
V: TRBV6-1
DNA: TGTGCCAGCAAGACAGGGTACGGAGAGCTGTTTTTT
CDR3: CASKTGYGELFF

size: many
J: TRBJ2-1
D: TRBD1
V: TRBV11-1
DNA: TGTGCCAGCAGCAGGACAGGGAGCTCCTACAATGAGCAGTTCTTC
CDR3: CASSRTGSSYNEQFF